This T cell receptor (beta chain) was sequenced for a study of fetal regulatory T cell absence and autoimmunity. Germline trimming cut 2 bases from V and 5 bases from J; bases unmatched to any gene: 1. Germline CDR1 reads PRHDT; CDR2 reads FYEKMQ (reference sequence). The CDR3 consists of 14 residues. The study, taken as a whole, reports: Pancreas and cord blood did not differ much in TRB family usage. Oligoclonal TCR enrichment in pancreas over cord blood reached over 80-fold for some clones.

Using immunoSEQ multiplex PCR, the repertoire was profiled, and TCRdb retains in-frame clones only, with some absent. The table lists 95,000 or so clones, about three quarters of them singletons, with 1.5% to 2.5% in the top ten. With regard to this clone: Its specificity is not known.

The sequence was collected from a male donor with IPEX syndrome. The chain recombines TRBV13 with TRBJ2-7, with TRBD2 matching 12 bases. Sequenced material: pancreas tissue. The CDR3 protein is CASSLRTSGDEQYF. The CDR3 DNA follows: TGTGCCAGCAGCTTAAGGACTAGCGGGGACGAGCAGTACTTC.